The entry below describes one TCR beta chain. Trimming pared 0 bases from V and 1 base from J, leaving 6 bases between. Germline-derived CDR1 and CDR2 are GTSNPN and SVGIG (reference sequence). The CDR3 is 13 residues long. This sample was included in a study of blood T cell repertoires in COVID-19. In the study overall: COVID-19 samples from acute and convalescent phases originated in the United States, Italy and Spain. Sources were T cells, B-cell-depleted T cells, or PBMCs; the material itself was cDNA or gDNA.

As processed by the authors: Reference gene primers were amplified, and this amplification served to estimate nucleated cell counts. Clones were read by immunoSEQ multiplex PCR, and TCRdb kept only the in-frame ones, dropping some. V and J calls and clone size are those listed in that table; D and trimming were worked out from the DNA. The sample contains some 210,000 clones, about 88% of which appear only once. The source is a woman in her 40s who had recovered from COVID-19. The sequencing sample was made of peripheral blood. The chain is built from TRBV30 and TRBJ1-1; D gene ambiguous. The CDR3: CAWSVIQNTEAFF. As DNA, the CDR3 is TGTGCCTGGAGTGTAATACAGAACACTGAAGCTTTCTTT.